This T cell receptor beta chain is drawn from a study of graft-versus-host responses after intestinal transplantation. In the study overall: Transplants were multivisceral, liver-intestinal, or isolated intestinal.

As concerns this clone: The antigen is undetermined.

Germline CDR1 and CDR2: SGHDN and FVKESK. Trimming cost V 1 base and J 6 bases; bases outside gene matches: 6. This CDR3 comprises 16 residues. Using immunoSEQ multiplex PCR, the repertoire was profiled, and TCRdb retains in-frame clones only, with some absent. This sample has about 110,000 clones, with about 92% found just once. The rearrangement joins TRBV14 to TRBJ2-7, with 13 bases lining up with TRBD2. The TCR originated in a human donor who was the organ donor for an intestinal transplant. Here the sequenced sample was unstimulated CD8+ T cells sorted from spleen or lymph node cells, taken before transplant. CDR3 sequence: CASSQVGLAGEVEQYF. The CDR3 bases are TGTGCCAGCAGCCAAGTAGGACTAGCGGGAGAAGTCGAGCAGTACTTC.